These 15 T cell receptor beta chains were sequenced from one sample in a study of cytotoxic CD8 clonotypes in ibrutinib-treated CLL. Sequencing used immunoSEQ multiplex PCR; TCRdb keeps in-frame clones, though not all of them. The repertoire holds tens of thousands of clones, with less than 85% as singletons. The sequenced sample was PBMCs, obtained after 24 months of ibrutinib treatment. These receptors came from a human donor with chronic lymphocytic leukemia.

This rearrangement joins TRBV19 to TRBJ1-2; 9 bases are a match to TRBD1. The CDR3 has 14 amino acids. The junction had 4 bases not matched to a gene; V was cut back by 4 bases and J by 4 bases. CDR1 and CDR2 from the germline V gene are LNHDA and SQIVND (reference sequence). CDR3 sequence reads: CASSRTGDAYGYTF. The DNA of the CDR3 is TGTGCCAGTAGTAGGACAGGGGATGCCTATGGCTACACCTTC.

The chain is built from TRBV5-1 and TRBJ2-1, with D unresolved. The CDR3 runs 16 residues. The germline V and J ends were trimmed by 4 bases and 0 bases, with 14 bases remaining between them. Germline lookup yields CDR1 SGHRS and CDR2 YFSETQ. The CDR3 region is CASSLTTSVSYNEQFF. The CDR3 nucleotides are TGCGCCAGCAGCCTCACCACCAGCGTCTCCTACAATGAGCAGTTCTTC.

The rearrangement joins TRBV20-1 to TRBJ1-1; possibly TRBD1 for D (6 bases). V lost 3 bases, J lost 8 bases, and 10 bases lay in between. Germline CDR1 is DFQATT and CDR2 is SNEGSKA (reference sequence). This CDR3 contains 11 residues. The CDR3 region is CSASRGTEAFF. The CDR3 nucleotides read TGCAGTGCTAGCAGGGGTACGGAAGCTTTCTTT.

CDR3 residues: CASSLDRAANQPQHF. In DNA form, the CDR3 reads TGTGCCAGCAGCCTGGACAGGGCGGCCAATCAGCCCCAGCATTTT. The V and J genes are TRBV4-2 and TRBJ1-5; TRBD1 aligns across 8 bases. CDR1 LGHNA and CDR2 YNFKEQ come from the germline V gene. This CDR3 is built from 15 residues. V trimming: 4 bases; J trimming: 3 bases; junction bases outside the gene matches: 5.

The V gene is TRBV2, the J gene TRBJ2-7; D not resolved. Germline V gene lookup returns CDR1 SNHLY and CDR2 FYNNEI. The V end lost 3 bases, the J end lost 1 base, and 10 bases lay between the germline ends. This CDR3 region has 14 residues. CDR3 DNA sequence: TGTGCCAGCAGTGAGCAAGCCATTTCCTACGAGCAGTACTTC. Translating it yields CASSEQAISYEQYF.

The rearrangement joins TRBV29-1 to TRBJ2-1, with D tentatively TRBD1 or TRBD2 (5 bases each). Looked up from germline, CDR1 is SQVTM and CDR2 is ANQGSEA. The CDR3 extends over 11 amino acids. Trimming took off 6 bases at V and 10 bases at J, with 13 bases between the two ends. Here the CDR3 DNA reads TGCAGCGTGGCACTGGGGGACGAGCAGTTCTTC. The encoded protein is CSVALGDEQFF.

The gene calls are TRBV19 and TRBJ2-1; no clear D. V was pared by 8 bases and J by 0 bases, with 11 bases between. CDR3 length: 14 amino acids. Germline V gene sequence: CDR1 LNHDA, CDR2 SQIVND (reference sequence). The CDR3 nucleotides read TGTGCCAGTCGGGCTCAGAGCTCCTACAATGAGCAGTTCTTC. Protein product: CASRAQSSYNEQFF.

The rearrangement joins TRBV19 to TRBJ2-7, with D tentatively TRBD1 or TRBD2 (5 bases each). V lost 6 bases and J 2 bases, leaving 17 bases between the germline ends. The CDR3 totals 15 residues. The germline V gene has CDR1 LNHDA and CDR2 SQIVND (reference sequence). The CDR3 spells CASSISPGPPYEQYF. The CDR3 DNA is TGTGCCAGTAGCATCTCTCCGGGACCCCCCTACGAGCAGTACTTC. Filled out from reference TRBV19 and TRBJ2-7, the complete variable domain reads DGGITQSPKYLFRKEGQNVTLSCEQNLNHDAMYWYRQDPGQGLRLIYYSQIVNDFQKGDIAEGYSVSREKKESFPLTVTSAQKNPTAFYLCASSISPGPPYEQYFGPGTRLTVT.

This chain links TRBV7-9 with TRBJ2-3, with D maybe TRBD2 (5 bases). This CDR3 spans 15 amino acids. Germline assignment: CDR1 SEHNR and CDR2 FQNEAQ (reference sequence). Trimming cost V 2 bases and J 4 bases, with 13 bases left between them. Written as DNA, the CDR3 is TGTGCCAGCAGCTTAAGGTCTAGCACTCCAGATACGCAGTATTTT. Its protein is CASSLRSSTPDTQYF.

This rearrangement joins TRBV5-1 to TRBJ2-3; D unclear. V dropped 0 bases and J dropped 5 bases, with 10 bases sitting between them. The CDR3 extends over 14 amino acids. Germline CDR1 and CDR2: SGHRS and YFSETQ. For the CDR3, the DNA is TGCGCCAGCAGCTTGGTGGGGTCGGGAGATACGCAGTATTTT. Its translation is CASSLVGSGDTQYF. The full variable domain, its missing parts supplied by reference TRBV5-1 and TRBJ2-3, is KAGVTQTPRYLIKTRGQQVTLSCSPISGHRSVSWYQQTPGQGLQFLFEYFSETQRNKGNFPGRFSGRQFSNSRSEMNVSTLELGDSALYLCASSLVGSGDTQYFGPGTRLTVL.

This rearrangement joins TRBV30 to TRBJ1-2; D not certain. With 4 bases removed from V and 4 bases from J, the gap between germline ends came to 7 bases. Germline V gene lookup returns CDR1 GTSNPN and CDR2 SVGIG (reference sequence). This CDR3 is 11 amino acids long. Here the CDR3 reads CAWTQSYGYTF. DNA for the CDR3: TGTGCCTGGACCCAATCCTATGGCTACACCTTC. Complete variable domain (other parts from reference TRBV30 and TRBJ1-2): SQTIHQWPATLVQPVGSPLSLECTVEGTSNPNLYWYRQAAGRGLQLLFYSVGIGQISSEVPQNLSASRPQDRQFILSSKKLLLSDSGFYLCAWTQSYGYTFGSGTRLTVV.

The chain carries TRBV7-2 and TRBJ1-2; D call uncertain. The germline CDR1 and CDR2 sequences are SGHTA and FQGNSA. Trimming cost V 3 bases and J 5 bases, with 10 bases left between them. This CDR3 comprises 13 residues. CDR3 region: CASSFDGFYGYTF. CDR3 DNA: TGTGCCAGCAGCTTTGACGGGTTTTATGGCTACACCTTC.

The V and J genes are TRBV6-4 and TRBJ2-3; 7 bases map to TRBD2. Germline trimming cut 0 bases from V and 2 bases from J; bases unmatched to any gene: 5. The CDR3 has 16 residues. Per the germline V gene, CDR1 is MRHNA and CDR2 is SNTAGT. The chain's CDR3 is CASSDSAGELTDTQYF. CDR3 nucleotides: TGTGCCAGCAGTGACTCCGCGGGAGAACTCACAGATACGCAGTATTTT.

The J gene is TRBJ1-2, the V gene TRBV5-1, with D possibly being TRBD1 (5 bases). V was clipped by 1 base and J by 6 bases, with 13 bases between them. Germline V CDR1 and CDR2: SGHRS, YFSETQ. The CDR3 extends over 14 amino acids. The chain's CDR3 is CASSLQRDWNGYTF. In DNA form, the CDR3 reads TGCGCCAGCAGCTTGCAAAGGGACTGGAATGGCTACACCTTC.

V gene TRBV6-6 combines with J gene TRBJ1-4; TRBD1 matches 7 bases. The CDR3 is 16 amino acids. Trimming removed 3 bases from V and 0 bases from J; junction bases left unmatched: 4. The germline V gene encodes CDR1 MNHNY and CDR2 SVGAGI (reference sequence). The CDR3 region has the DNA TGTGCCAGCAGTTATCCTGACAGGGCAACTAATGAAAAACTGTTTTTT. This translates into CASSYPDRATNEKLFF.